Shown below are 30 T cell receptor beta chains from a single sample sequenced in a study of early T cells in non-severe SARS-CoV-2 infection. TCRdb fed the 5' RACE reads into MiXCR, producing one record per CDR3 protein. The sample shows about 80,000 distinct CDR3 sequences, approximately 12% of them seen only once. Source material: whole blood. Every receptor here comes from an adult who was a healthcare worker with PCR-confirmed SARS-CoV-2 infection or an uninfected control (not recorded which).

This sequence joins TRBV2 and TRBJ2-5, with TRBD2 identical over 7 bases. V lost 3 bases, J lost 2 bases, and 6 bases stayed unmatched. Germline CDR1 reads SNHLY; CDR2 reads FYNNEI. CDR3 size: 15 residues. The CDR3 sequence: CASSESSGSQETQYF. CDR3 sequence (DNA): TGTGCCAGCAGTGAGTCTAGCGGTTCTCAAGAGACCCAGTACTTC.

This clonotype came up a few times. The rearrangement joins TRBV27 to TRBJ2-7; 11 bases agree with TRBD2. Germline trimming cut 0 bases from V and 3 bases from J; bases unmatched to any gene: 4. The length of the CDR3 is 16 residues. Germline-derived CDR1 and CDR2 are MNHEY and SMNVEV (reference sequence). The CDR3: CASSLSTGTSGYEQYF. The CDR3 bases are TGTGCCAGCAGTTTATCGACCGGGACTAGCGGCTACGAGCAGTACTTC.

This clonotype was found a few times. V usage is TRBV20-1 and J usage is TRBJ2-7, with TRBD2 matching over 10 bases. CDR3 length equals 15 residues. V lost 2 bases to trimming and J lost 1 base; unmatched junction nucleotides: 5. Germline V lookup: CDR1 DFQATT, CDR2 SNEGSKA (reference sequence). The CDR3 sequence: CSARRGAGGSYEQYF. Written as DNA, the CDR3 is TGCAGTGCTAGAAGGGGAGCGGGAGGGTCCTACGAGCAGTACTTC.

The chain links TRBV30 to TRBJ2-1; 10 bases match TRBD2. V was pared by 0 bases and J by 8 bases, with 7 bases of the junction left unmatched. There are 15 residues in the CDR3. Germline lookup yields CDR1 GTSNPN and CDR2 SVGIG (reference sequence). The CDR3 loop reads CAWSVFGLAGDEQFF. CDR3 nucleotides: TGTGCCTGGAGTGTGTTCGGGCTAGCGGGAGATGAGCAGTTCTTC.

This chain joins TRBV14 and TRBJ2-3; TRBD2 matches at 11 bases. Germline lookup yields CDR1 SGHDN and CDR2 FVKESK. Trimming cost V 0 bases and J 3 bases; bases outside gene matches: 8. The CDR3 length is 18 residues. The CDR3 spells CASSQDRKASGRTDTQYF. CDR3 in DNA: TGTGCCAGCAGCCAAGATAGGAAGGCTAGCGGGAGGACAGATACGCAGTATTTT.

The chain has TRBV20-1 and TRBJ2-7; the match to TRBD2 covers 11 bases. V gave up 0 bases and J gave up 4 bases; unmatched junction bases: 5. Germline-derived CDR1 and CDR2 are DFQATT and SNEGSKA (reference sequence). The CDR3 has 15 residues. The chain's CDR3 is CSARDRLAGGYEQYF. The DNA for the CDR3 is TGCAGTGCTAGAGATCGGCTAGCGGGAGGTTACGAGCAGTACTTC.

This clonotype was seen repeatedly, ten times or more. This chain uses TRBV5-5 with TRBJ1-1; weak D call: TRBD1 (5 bases). CDR1 SGHKS and CDR2 YYEKEE come from the germline V gene (reference sequence). The length of the CDR3 is 16 residues. V was trimmed by 3 bases and J by 8 bases, leaving 23 bases between them. In nucleotides, the CDR3 is TGTGCCAGCAGCTCCCCTACTGGGGGGACCGGTAGGGAAGCTTTCTTT. As protein: CASSSPTGGTGREAFF.

This clonotype occurred many times. The chain carries TRBV2 and TRBJ1-3; TRBD1 is a possible D gene (5 bases). The germline V gene encodes CDR1 SNHLY and CDR2 FYNNEI. The CDR3 contains 14 residues. V gave up 4 bases and J gave up 4 bases, with 11 bases separating them. The CDR3 loop reads CASSADSLGNTIYF. As DNA, the CDR3 is TGTGCCAGCAGTGCTGACAGCCTGGGAAACACCATATATTTT.

The chain joins TRBV28 to TRBJ1-2; 10 positions match TRBD1. CDR3 length: 16 residues. J was trimmed by 5 bases and V by 3 bases; bases with no gene match: 9. Germline-derived CDR1 and CDR2 are MDHEN and SYDVKM. CDR3 residues: CASSFMGTGEEYGYTF. The CDR3, as DNA: TGTGCCAGCAGTTTCATGGGGACAGGGGAAGAATATGGCTACACCTTC.

This clonotype turned up a few times. The chain links TRBV7-8 to TRBJ1-5; TRBD1 matches 7 bases. CDR1 is SGHVS, CDR2 FQNEAQ, per germline. The CDR3 sequence is 15 residues long. V trimming: 2 bases; J trimming: 4 bases; junction bases outside the gene matches: 5. In DNA form, the CDR3 reads TGTGCCAGCAGCTTACGGGACAGAGAAAATCAGCCCCAGCATTTT. Encoded protein: CASSLRDRENQPQHF.

This chain joins TRBV12-3 or TRBV12-4 and TRBJ2-1; possible D gene TRBD2, 5 bases. The CDR3 is 12 amino acids. V gave up 7 bases and J gave up 5 bases, with 9 bases separating them. The CDR3 loop reads CASTRDNNEQFF. The CDR3 nucleotides read TGTGCCAGCACCCGGGATAACAATGAGCAGTTCTTC.

This chain joins TRBV29-1 and TRBJ2-5; unclear D gene. CDR3 length: 12 amino acids. V lost 4 bases and J 4 bases, leaving 10 bases between the germline ends. CDR1 is SQVTM, CDR2 ANQGSEA, per germline. CDR3 in DNA: TGCAGCGTTGCAGGTCAAAGAGAGACCCAGTACTTC. This codes for CSVAGQRETQYF.

This sequence joins TRBV6-5 and TRBJ2-5, with a tentative D call TRBD1 (6 bases). CDR1 and CDR2 (germline): MNHEY, SVGAGI. There are 17 residues in the CDR3. V was trimmed by 4 bases and J by 2 bases, leaving 20 bases between them. The CDR3 spells CASSSGRTLRGQETQYF. CDR3 bases: TGTGCCAGCAGTTCGGGACGGACCCTTAGGGGGCAAGAGACCCAGTACTTC.

This clonotype has just a few counts. The chain combines TRBV12-3 or TRBV12-4 with TRBJ1-4; 12 positions match TRBD1. The CDR3 runs 17 residues. With V trimmed by 6 bases and J by 2 bases, 7 bases remained unmatched. CDR3 sequence (DNA): TGTGCCAGCAGGTCCGGGACAGGGGGCCACACTAATGAAAAACTGTTTTTT. This sequence encodes CASRSGTGGHTNEKLFF.

The rearrangement links TRBV19 to TRBJ2-3; TRBD2 is a possible D gene (5 bases). V lost 2 bases and J 4 bases, leaving 16 bases between the germline ends. This CDR3 contains 16 residues. The germline V gene has CDR1 LNHDA and CDR2 SQIVND (reference sequence). Here the CDR3 DNA reads TGTGCCAGTAGTATAAAAGCGGTGTCAAGGCCAGATACGCAGTATTTT. This gives the protein CASSIKAVSRPDTQYF.

In regard to this clonotype: A single base separates this from a much larger clone, so it may be a read error. This rearrangement joins TRBV7-9 to TRBJ1-2; D is possibly TRBD1 (5 bases). This CDR3 is 15 amino acids long. Germline V gene sequence: CDR1 SEHNR, CDR2 FQNEAQ (reference sequence). In DNA, the CDR3 is TGTACCAGCAGCCCCACCCTCATGGGGGTGGGCGGCTACACCTTC. It codes for CTSSPTLMGVGGYTF.

This clonotype showed up just a few times. J is TRBJ2-1 and V is TRBV7-8; weak D call: TRBD1 (7 bases). V lost 3 bases to trimming and J lost 6 bases, with 12 bases between them. The length of the CDR3 is 14 residues. CDR1 and CDR2 (germline): SGHVS, FQNEAQ. The CDR3 sequence: CASSLGGQTNEQFF. The CDR3 region has the DNA TGTGCCAGCAGCTTGGGGGGACAGACCAATGAGCAGTTCTTC.

This clonotype was found a few times. The chain combines TRBV20-1 with TRBJ1-2; D possibly corresponds to TRBD1 (5 bases). Germline CDR1 and CDR2: DFQATT and SNEGSKA (reference sequence). V was pared by 6 bases and J by 7 bases, with 24 bases between. The CDR3 is 15 residues long. CDR3: CSAPPSGPNGGGYTF. The CDR3 region has the DNA TGCAGTGCCCCCCCATCGGGGCCTAACGGCGGTGGCTACACCTTC.

Only a few counts were recorded for this clonotype. The V gene is TRBV3-1, the J gene TRBJ1-2, with D possibly being TRBD1 (5 bases). CDR1 and CDR2 (germline): LGHDT, YNNKEL (reference sequence). V lost 0 bases and J lost 8, with 13 bases in between. The CDR3 is made up of 14 amino acids. In nucleotides, the CDR3 is TGTGCCAGCAGCCAAGATTTCGAGGGGCGAGGCTACACCTTC. Translating gives CASSQDFEGRGYTF.

The chain combines TRBV2 with TRBJ2-3; 9 bases fit TRBD1. From germline, CDR1 is SNHLY and CDR2 FYNNEI. The trim removed 5 bases at V and 2 bases at J, leaving 5 bases unmatched. The CDR3 has 15 residues. The chain's CDR3 is CASSTRTGATDTQYF. In DNA, the CDR3 is TGTGCCAGCAGTACCCGGACAGGGGCCACAGATACGCAGTATTTT.

This clonotype was detected only a few times. The rearrangement uses TRBV3-1 and TRBJ2-5, with unresolved D. Germline-derived CDR1 and CDR2 are LGHDT and YNNKEL (reference sequence). This CDR3 region has 13 residues. V was shortened by 4 bases and J by 5 bases, with 11 bases between the two germline ends. CDR3 DNA sequence: TGTGCCAGCAGCCGGCGCTCGACGGAGACCCAGTACTTC. It translates to CASSRRSTETQYF.

The chain joins TRBV11-2 to TRBJ2-1; D is perhaps TRBD1 (5 bases). Trimming left V 5 bases short and J 0 bases short, with 11 bases between. Germline CDR1 reads SGHAT; CDR2 reads FQNNGV. This CDR3 is 15 amino acids long. The chain's CDR3 is CASSPQGDSYNEQFF. DNA of the CDR3: TGTGCCAGCAGCCCCCAAGGGGACTCCTACAATGAGCAGTTCTTC. Supplemented by reference TRBV11-2 and TRBJ2-1, the full variable domain reads EAGVAQSPRYKIIEKRQSVAFWCNPISGHATLYWYQQILGQGPKLLIQFQNNGVVDDSQLPKDRFSAERLKGVDSTLKIQPAKLEDSAVYLCASSPQGDSYNEQFFGPGTRLTVL.

This clonotype was picked up a small number of times. The rearrangement links TRBV4-2 to TRBJ2-3; unclear D gene. The V gene's germline CDR1 is LGHNA and CDR2 YNFKEQ. V was shortened by 4 bases and J by 0 bases, with 14 bases between the two germline ends. The CDR3 has 16 amino acids. The chain's CDR3 is CASSPAATLSTDTQYF. For the CDR3, the DNA is TGTGCCAGCAGCCCGGCCGCGACGTTGAGCACAGATACGCAGTATTTT.

This clonotype was observed many times. The J gene is TRBJ2-6, the V gene TRBV28, with a weak D call TRBD2 (5 bases). Germline CDR1 is MDHEN and CDR2 is SYDVKM. The CDR3 spans 16 residues. V dropped 7 bases and J dropped 4 bases, with 17 bases sitting between them. CDR3 sequence (DNA): TGTGCCAGCACCCTTGTAAGGCGGGCCGGGGCCAACGTCCTGACTTTC. Translated, it gives CASTLVRRAGANVLTF. Full variable domain (outside the CDR3, taken from reference TRBV28 and TRBJ2-6): DVKVTQSSRYLVKRTGEKVFLECVQDMDHENMFWYRQDPGLGLRLIYFSYDVKMKEKGDIPEGYSVSREKKERFSLILESASTNQTSMYLCASTLVRRAGANVLTFGAGSRLTVL.

This clonotype was recorded at least ten times. The chain recombines TRBV3-1 with TRBJ1-4; a weak D match, TRBD1 (6 bases). The V end was cut by 5 bases, the J end by 4 bases, with 17 bases between. This CDR3 contains 16 residues. CDR1 LGHDT and CDR2 YNNKEL come from the germline V gene (reference sequence). The CDR3 DNA sequence: TGTGCCAGCAGCTCCCCGGACAGCCTTCTTAATGAAAAACTGTTTTTT. Translating it yields CASSSPDSLLNEKLFF. The variable domain in full, with the rest retrieved from reference TRBV3-1 and TRBJ1-4, is DTAVSQTPKYLVTQMGNDKSIKCEQNLGHDTMYWYKQDSKKFLKIMFSYNNKELIINETVPNRFSPKSPDKAHLNLHINSLELGDSAVYFCASSSPDSLLNEKLFFGSGTQLSVL.

The chain recombines TRBV7-2 with TRBJ2-1; D gene ambiguous. Germline assignment: CDR1 SGHTA and CDR2 FQGNSA. Trimming took 7 bases from V and 5 from J, leaving 3 bases between them. The CDR3 is 10 residues long. The chain's CDR3 is CASKNNEQFF. DNA of the CDR3: TGTGCCAGCAAAAACAATGAGCAGTTCTTC.

The table lists this clonotype with a few counts. V usage is TRBV21-1 and J usage is TRBJ2-5; the table assigns TRBD2, which was not confirmed against the DNA. TRBV21-1 is shown as a pseudogene. This CDR3 contains 16 residues. CDR3 sequence reads: CASSKEKREYQETQYF. For the CDR3, the DNA is TGTGCCAGCAGCAAAGAAAAGCGGGAGTACCAAGAGACCCAGTACTTC.

This clonotype was recorded many times. The genes are TRBV6-5 and TRBJ1-5; D gene unclear. CDR1 is MNHEY, CDR2 SVGAGI, per germline. This CDR3 contains 15 residues. Trimming cost V 5 bases and J 2 bases, with 13 bases left between them. In DNA, the CDR3 is TGTGCCAGCAGTCTCGACGGTATAGGCAATCAGCCCCAGCATTTT. Translating gives CASSLDGIGNQPQHF.

This clonotype has more than one count but fewer than ten. This chain links TRBV7-8 with TRBJ2-1; 11 bases agree with TRBD2. V gave up 3 bases and J gave up 9 bases; unmatched junction bases: 7. The CDR3 sequence is 15 residues long. Germline-derived CDR1 and CDR2 are SGHVS and FQNEAQ. CDR3 in DNA: TGTGCCAGCAGCTTGACTAGCGGGACAGTGGGTGAGCAGTTCTTC. This translates into CASSLTSGTVGEQFF.

Many counts were recorded for this clonotype. The CDR3 sequence: CASRQTPSSYEQYF. Written as DNA, the CDR3 is TGTGCCAGCAGACAGACACCGAGCTCCTACGAGCAGTACTTC. The gene calls are TRBV2 and TRBJ2-7; D unclear. V lost 6 bases and J lost 0, with 12 bases in between. The germline gives CDR1 SNHLY, CDR2 FYNNEI. CDR3 length: 14 residues.